The next 14 T cell receptor beta chains were all read from a single sample in a study of T cell responses to AZD1222 COVID-19 vaccine. Libraries were prepared by immunoSEQ multiplex PCR; TCRdb keeps only in-frame clonotypes and omits some of them. The table lists 250,000 to 300,000 clones, 90% to 95% of them singletons, with around 0.5% in the top ten. The sample here was peripheral blood, taken 28 days after the second AZD1222 dose. The receptor source for this set is an adult who received the AZD1222 COVID-19 vaccine.

V usage is TRBV2 and J usage is TRBJ1-1; the match to TRBD1 covers 8 bases. Germline V gene sequence: CDR1 SNHLY, CDR2 FYNNEI. The CDR3 is made up of 14 amino acids. J lost 5 bases, V lost 7 bases, and 9 bases had no gene match. This CDR3 reads CASTRQGTDTEAFF. The CDR3 nucleotides are TGTGCCAGCACTAGACAGGGGACTGATACTGAAGCTTTCTTT.

This sequence joins TRBV7-2 and TRBJ1-2; 8 nucleotides match TRBD1. Trimming took 2 bases from V and 4 from J; bases not matched to a gene: 3. The germline V gene encodes CDR1 SGHTA and CDR2 FQGNSA. CDR3 length: 14 residues. CDR3 coding DNA: TGTGCCAGCAGCTTAACGCAGGGGGCCTATGGCTACACCTTC. It specifies CASSLTQGAYGYTF.

V gene TRBV28 combines with J gene TRBJ1-5, with 7 bases lining up with TRBD1. The CDR3 has 15 amino acids. Trimming took 9 bases from V and 3 from J; bases not matched to a gene: 11. From germline, CDR1 is MDHEN and CDR2 SYDVKM. The CDR3 is CASTVWDSPNQPQHF. The CDR3 DNA reads TGTGCCAGTACAGTTTGGGACAGCCCCAATCAGCCCCAGCATTTT.

The chain is built from TRBV10-3 and TRBJ1-3; 7 bases align to TRBD1. Germline V gene sequence: CDR1 ENHRY, CDR2 SYGVKD. J lost 2 bases, V lost 3 bases, and 1 base had no gene match. The CDR3 is 14 residues long. The CDR3 loop reads CAISEDRAGNTIYF. The CDR3 DNA reads TGTGCCATCAGTGAAGACAGGGCTGGAAACACCATATATTTT.

The rearrangement uses TRBV10-1 and TRBJ2-2, with D possibly being TRBD2 (6 bases). This CDR3 is 18 amino acids long. The V and J ends lost 8 bases and 4 bases respectively, with 26 bases between them. Germline-derived CDR1 and CDR2 are WNHNN and SYGVQD (reference sequence). As DNA, the CDR3 is TGCGCCAGCCCGGCCCCAGGGTACGGACCGCGGGGCACCGGGGAGCTGTTTTTT. Translation gives CASPAPGYGPRGTGELFF.

The chain employs TRBV6-5 and TRBJ2-2; D possibly corresponds to TRBD2 (5 bases). This CDR3 is 13 amino acids long. Deletions cut 10 bases from V and 2 bases from J, with 11 bases between. Germline-derived CDR1 and CDR2 are MNHEY and SVGAGI. The CDR3 reads CATRGPNTGELFF. For the CDR3, the DNA is TGTGCCACAAGAGGGCCAAACACCGGGGAGCTGTTTTTT.

The rearrangement joins TRBV5-1 to TRBJ2-7; 9 positions match TRBD2. J gave up 8 bases and V 0 bases, and 9 bases lay outside the gene matches. Germline V lookup: CDR1 SGHRS, CDR2 YFSETQ. The CDR3 consists of 15 residues. CDR3 nucleotides: TGCGCCAGCAGCTTGGTGGCGGGAGGGATTAGCAAGCAGTACTTC. Protein: CASSLVAGGISKQYF.

The V gene is TRBV25-1, the J gene TRBJ2-5; 8 positions match TRBD2. The CDR3 loop spans 15 amino acids. Germline values: CDR1 MGHDK, CDR2 SYGVNS. V was clipped by 4 bases and J by 1 base; unmatched bases: 5. The CDR3 coding sequence is TGTGCCAGCAGTGGATTGACTAGCGTCCAAGAGACCCAGTACTTC. The encoded protein is CASSGLTSVQETQYF.

The V gene is TRBV6-5, the J gene TRBJ2-1; the match to TRBD2 covers 7 bases. V was pared by 5 bases and J by 10 bases, with 11 bases of the junction left unmatched. Per the germline V gene, CDR1 is MNHEY and CDR2 is SVGAGI. The CDR3 contains 14 residues. The CDR3 region has the DNA TGTGCCAGCAGTCTTAGGACGCCCGGGAGGGAGCAGTTCTTC. Amino acid sequence: CASSLRTPGREQFF.

The chain carries TRBV21-1 and TRBJ2-7. TRBV21-1 is a listed pseudogene. CDR3 length: 14 residues. The CDR3 sequence is CASSNRDLRREQYF. As DNA, the CDR3 is TGTGCCAGCAGCAACCGGGACCTTAGGAGGGAGCAGTACTTC.

The genes are TRBV28 and TRBJ2-7; 7 positions agree with TRBD2. Germline CDR1 and CDR2: MDHEN and SYDVKM. Trimming removed 3 bases from V and 3 bases from J; junction bases left unmatched: 14. The CDR3 has 17 residues. The CDR3 protein is CASSFRSREGRDYEQYF. The CDR3 DNA sequence: TGTGCCAGCAGTTTTAGGTCGAGGGAGGGCCGAGACTACGAGCAGTACTTC.

The chain combines TRBV4-1 with TRBJ1-1, with D perhaps TRBD1 (5 bases). Germline assignment: CDR1 MGHRA and CDR2 YSYEKL. Trimming took off 1 base at V and 3 bases at J, with 15 bases between the two ends. CDR3 length equals 16 residues. This CDR3 is CASSQVVVGRDTEAFF. CDR3 nucleotides: TGCGCCAGCAGCCAAGTGGTAGTGGGGCGGGACACTGAAGCTTTCTTT.

The chain has TRBV19 and TRBJ1-2; no clear D. V dropped 3 bases and J dropped 4 bases, with 9 bases sitting between them. The CDR3 runs to 13 residues. Germline lookup yields CDR1 LNHDA and CDR2 SQIVND (reference sequence). The CDR3 loop reads CASSISRVYGYTF. CDR3 DNA sequence: TGTGCCAGTAGTATTTCGCGAGTCTATGGCTACACCTTC.

CDR3 coding DNA: TGCGCCAGCAGCTCGTCATTATGGGTTCAAGAGACCCAGTACTTC. This encodes CASSSSLWVQETQYF. V is TRBV5-1 and J is TRBJ2-5; D ambiguous. CDR1 is SGHRS, CDR2 YFSETQ, per germline. Trimming cost V 3 bases and J 2 bases, with 14 bases left between them. The CDR3 is 15 residues long.